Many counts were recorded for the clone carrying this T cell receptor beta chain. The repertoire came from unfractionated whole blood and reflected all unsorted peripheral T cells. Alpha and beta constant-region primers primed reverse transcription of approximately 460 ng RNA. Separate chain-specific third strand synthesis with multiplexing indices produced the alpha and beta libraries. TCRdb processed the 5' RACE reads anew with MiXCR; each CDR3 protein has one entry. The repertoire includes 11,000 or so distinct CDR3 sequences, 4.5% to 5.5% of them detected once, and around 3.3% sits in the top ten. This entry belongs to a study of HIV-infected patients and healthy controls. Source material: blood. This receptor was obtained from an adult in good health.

DNA for the CDR3: TGTGCCAGCAGCGGGCGGACTAGCGGGGTCATCTACAATGAGCAGTTCTTC. Translated, it gives CASSGRTSGVIYNEQFF. The chain carries TRBV7-9 and TRBJ2-1; 12 nucleotides align to TRBD2. V lost 5 bases and J lost 3; bases outside the gene matches: 8. CDR3 length equals 17 residues. Per germline, CDR1 SEHNR and CDR2 FQNEAQ (reference sequence). Variable domain in full (rest from reference TRBV7-9 and TRBJ2-1): DTGVSQNPRHKITKRGQNVTFRCDPISEHNRLYWYRQTLGQGPEFLTYFQNEAQLEKSRLLSDRFSAERPKGSFSTLEIQRTEQGDSAMYLCASSGRTSGVIYNEQFFGPGTRLTVL.